The entry below describes one TCR beta chain. Its antigen is not yet known. Qualities for individual bases were not recorded, and no much larger clone is one base off. These data originate in a study of cytomegalovirus exposure and HLA in healthy donors (dated by TCRdb to 2016 to 2017). About the study as a whole: A later analysis indicated that the 120 validation repertoires were generated on the platform also employed for the 650 to 850 repertoires of the first cohort. The study aimed to test whether cataloging public T cell receptors could reveal signatures of past pathogen exposure. A separate validation cohort of about 110 different subjects was used in addition to the approximately 640-subject first cohort. The study combined high-throughput TCR immunosequencing, statistical association of individual TCRs with disease status, and machine learning to predict cytomegalovirus infection status.

Donors formed part of the validation cohort, which comprised about 130 subjects and was distinct from the first cohort of fewer than 750 subjects. Receptors were amplified or captured by the immunoSEQ multiplex PCR assay. The original methods were these. A statistical classification framework was built to diagnose cytomegalovirus status from the catalog of TCR beta chain sequences. TCRdb re-hosts the immuneACCESS table, in-frame sequences only. Its copies lack some clones; in the studies checked, an unresolved V gene accounts for under half of them, and the cause for the rest is not known. D and trimming were read from the DNA, whereas the V and J calls and clone size are those reported in that table. For this sample there are about 250,000 clones; roughly nine tenths appear just once. The ten largest clones add up to around 12% of the sample. There are 10 amino acids in the CDR3, from cysteine to phenylalanine inclusive. Only the CDR3 DNA is retained, 30 bases long and in frame from the first base. For CDR1 and CDR2, the germline V gene lists MGHDK and SYGVNS. V drops 2 bases and J drops 5 bases, leaving 1 base in between.

Here is what the overall study found, with its caveats: Cytomegalovirus status was reported to be diagnosed by the classifier with high specificity and sensitivity in both the original and validation cohorts. A total of fewer than 200 TCR beta chains were listed by the study as associated with cytomegalovirus. While some public TCRs were present in many individuals, most TCR sequences turned up only very rarely across donors. A later analysis found that TCRs clustered in the first cohort also tended to co-occur in the roughly 120 validation repertoires, with about 94% of cluster scores above 0. A later analysis had no HLA typing for the validation cohort, so co-occurrence there was scored across all 110 or so repertoires. The authors suggested that the approach could potentially be generalized to other disease states and immunological phenotypes. In vitro tests confirmed that a few of the cytomegalovirus-associated TCR beta chains recognize cytomegalovirus antigens.

The sample taken for sequencing was PBMCs. The sequence came from a man in his late teens or twenties in good health and CMV-seropositive. The chain is made from TRBV25-1 and TRBJ2-7; the D gene identity is not certain. The CDR3 is CASSENEQYF. The sequenced DNA: TGTGCCAGCAGTGAAAACGAGCAGTACTTC.